The rows below give T cell receptor beta chains drawn from one sample of a study of siplizumab effects on memory and regulatory T cells. Sequenced by immunoSEQ multiplex PCR; TCRdb stores in-frame clones only, minus some. The sample yields 90,000 to 120,000 clones, about 93% seen once. Sequenced sample: Tregs sorted from blood. These receptors were obtained from a human donor in good health. CDR3s include the opening cysteine and the closing phenylalanine or tryptophan. Fields, in order: clone size, V gene, J gene, D gene, CDR3 protein, CDR3 DNA. D genes are given only for firm matches. A row's size may be missing; if present it is once, few, many or a size class.

abundance: once; v_gene: TRBV9; j_gene: TRBJ1-2; d_gene: TRBD1; CDR3aa: CASSGMTGGGGYTF; CDR3nt: TGTGCCAGCAGCGGAATGACAGGGGGCGGTGGCTACACCTTC
abundance: .; v_gene: TRBV19; j_gene: TRBJ2-1; d_gene: TRBD1; CDR3aa: CASSVTGDNEQFF; CDR3nt: TGTGCCAGTAGTGTTACAGGGGACAATGAGCAGTTCTTC
abundance: once; v_gene: TRBV10-3; j_gene: TRBJ2-7; d_gene: TRBD1; CDR3aa: CATGQGAYEQYF; CDR3nt: TGTGCCACAGGACAGGGGGCTTACGAGCAGTACTTC
abundance: once; v_gene: TRBV6-1; j_gene: TRBJ1-5; d_gene: TRBD1; CDR3aa: CASSEGQGAGNQPQHF; CDR3nt: TGTGCCAGCAGTGAAGGACAGGGGGCTGGCAATCAGCCCCAGCATTTT
abundance: .; v_gene: TRBV6-6; j_gene: TRBJ2-7; d_gene: .; CDR3aa: CASSYLQGSEQYF; CDR3nt: TGTGCCAGCAGTTACTTACAGGGATCCGAGCAGTACTTC
abundance: .; v_gene: TRBV7-9; j_gene: TRBJ2-7; d_gene: TRBD1; CDR3aa: CASSLAGQGGEQYF; CDR3nt: TGTGCCAGCAGCTTAGCAGGACAGGGAGGCGAGCAGTACTTC
abundance: .; v_gene: TRBV18; j_gene: TRBJ1-2; d_gene: .; CDR3aa: CASSEGAATGYTF; CDR3nt: TGTGCCAGCTCAGAAGGAGCAGCAACTGGCTACACCTTC
abundance: once; v_gene: TRBV7-8; j_gene: TRBJ2-7; d_gene: .; CDR3aa: CASSPDGSYEQYF; CDR3nt: TGTGCCAGCAGCCCTGACGGCTCCTACGAGCAGTACTTC
abundance: .; v_gene: TRBV6-6; j_gene: TRBJ1-5; d_gene: .; CDR3aa: CASSYGEFNQPQHF; CDR3nt: TGTGCCAGCAGTTACGGGGAGTTCAATCAGCCCCAGCATTTT
abundance: .; v_gene: TRBV29-1; j_gene: TRBJ1-1; d_gene: .; CDR3aa: CSTGRGTEAFF; CDR3nt: TGCAGCACCGGTAGGGGGACTGAAGCTTTCTTT
abundance: .; v_gene: TRBV2; j_gene: TRBJ2-1; d_gene: .; CDR3aa: CASSDAPPSDEQFF; CDR3nt: TGTGCCAGCAGCGACGCCCCCCCAAGCGATGAGCAGTTCTTC
abundance: .; v_gene: TRBV2; j_gene: TRBJ1-2; d_gene: .; CDR3aa: CASSAPGPNYGYTF; CDR3nt: TGTGCCAGCAGTGCACCGGGACCGAACTATGGCTACACCTTC
abundance: .; v_gene: TRBV30; j_gene: TRBJ1-5; d_gene: TRBD1; CDR3aa: CACNGQGNQPQHF; CDR3nt: TGTGCCTGCAACGGACAGGGCAATCAGCCCCAGCATTTT
abundance: once; v_gene: TRBV4-1; j_gene: TRBJ1-2; d_gene: .; CDR3aa: CASSQPQGGYGYTF; CDR3nt: TGCGCCAGCAGCCAACCCCAGGGAGGGTATGGCTACACCTTC
abundance: .; v_gene: TRBV5-1; j_gene: TRBJ2-7; d_gene: .; CDR3aa: CASSLDGYEQYF; CDR3nt: TGCGCCAGCAGCTTGGACGGTTACGAGCAGTACTTC
abundance: .; v_gene: TRBV20-1; j_gene: TRBJ2-1; d_gene: .; CDR3aa: CSARDYNEQFF; CDR3nt: TGCAGTGCTAGAGATTACAATGAGCAGTTCTTC
abundance: .; v_gene: TRBV25-1; j_gene: TRBJ1-2; d_gene: .; CDR3aa: CASSEGAAYGYTF; CDR3nt: TGTGCCAGCAGTGAAGGGGCAGCCTATGGCTACACCTTC
abundance: .; v_gene: TRBV27; j_gene: TRBJ1-5; d_gene: .; CDR3aa: CASSPGFSNQPQHF; CDR3nt: TGTGCCAGCAGCCCGGGATTTAGCAATCAGCCCCAGCATTTT
abundance: .; v_gene: TRBV5-4; j_gene: TRBJ2-7; d_gene: TRBD2; CDR3aa: CASSPASGGDYEQYF; CDR3nt: TGTGCCAGCAGCCCGGCTAGCGGGGGGGACTACGAGCAGTACTTC
abundance: .; v_gene: TRBV9; j_gene: TRBJ2-1; d_gene: TRBD2; CDR3aa: CASSLLAGGDEQFF; CDR3nt: TGTGCCAGCAGCCTCCTAGCGGGGGGCGATGAGCAGTTCTTC
abundance: few; v_gene: TRBV30; j_gene: TRBJ1-1; d_gene: TRBD1; CDR3aa: CAWRRQGKAFF; CDR3nt: TGTGCCTGGAGGAGACAGGGGAAAGCTTTCTTT
abundance: .; v_gene: TRBV11-3; j_gene: TRBJ2-7; d_gene: .; CDR3aa: CASSSTGTFYEQYF; CDR3nt: TGTGCCAGCAGCTCAACCGGGACCTTCTACGAGCAGTACTTC
abundance: .; v_gene: TRBV28; j_gene: TRBJ1-6; d_gene: .; CDR3aa: CASSWAGSSYNSPLHF; CDR3nt: TGTGCCAGCAGTTGGGCAGGGAGCTCCTATAATTCACCCCTCCACTTT
abundance: .; v_gene: TRBV5-4; j_gene: TRBJ2-3; d_gene: TRBD2; CDR3aa: CASRAGGGTDTQYF; CDR3nt: TGTGCCAGCAGGGCGGGGGGAGGCACAGATACGCAGTATTTT
abundance: .; v_gene: TRBV10-3; j_gene: TRBJ1-1; d_gene: .; CDR3aa: CAITETPGDTEAFF; CDR3nt: TGTGCCATCACAGAAACTCCTGGGGACACTGAAGCTTTCTTT
abundance: .; v_gene: TRBV5-1; j_gene: TRBJ2-1; d_gene: TRBD2; CDR3aa: CASSRLAGVNEQFF; CDR3nt: TGCGCCAGCAGCCGACTAGCGGGGGTTAATGAGCAGTTCTTC
abundance: .; v_gene: TRBV19; j_gene: TRBJ1-6; d_gene: TRBD1; CDR3aa: CASSTGTADNSPLHF; CDR3nt: TGTGCCAGTAGTACAGGGACAGCCGATAATTCACCCCTCCACTTT
abundance: .; v_gene: TRBV13; j_gene: TRBJ1-2; d_gene: .; CDR3aa: CASSFSGHYGYTF; CDR3nt: TGTGCCAGCAGCTTCTCGGGCCACTATGGCTACACCTTC
abundance: .; v_gene: TRBV29-1; j_gene: TRBJ2-1; d_gene: .; CDR3aa: CSVDRTGVGEQFF; CDR3nt: TGCAGCGTTGACAGAACAGGAGTGGGGGAGCAGTTCTTC
abundance: .; v_gene: TRBV6-5; j_gene: TRBJ1-1; d_gene: .; CDR3aa: CASSTRRPTEAFF; CDR3nt: TGTGCCAGCAGCACGAGACGGCCCACTGAAGCTTTCTTT
abundance: once; v_gene: TRBV27; j_gene: TRBJ1-1; d_gene: .; CDR3aa: CASSLVGVNTEAFF; CDR3nt: TGTGCCAGCAGTTTAGTAGGAGTGAACACTGAAGCTTTCTTT
abundance: .; v_gene: TRBV5-1; j_gene: TRBJ2-1; d_gene: TRBD2; CDR3aa: CASSFGLAGGQNEQFF; CDR3nt: TGCGCCAGCAGCTTTGGTCTAGCGGGGGGTCAGAATGAGCAGTTCTTC
abundance: .; v_gene: TRBV4-1; j_gene: TRBJ2-7; d_gene: TRBD2; CDR3aa: CASSQGPAVVAGATYEQYF; CDR3nt: TGCGCCAGCAGCCAAGGGCCCGCTGTGGTAGCGGGGGCCACCTACGAGCAGTACTTC
abundance: .; v_gene: TRBV6-1; j_gene: TRBJ1-5; d_gene: TRBD1; CDR3aa: CATATLDRGDLPQHF; CDR3nt: TGTGCCACCGCGACCCTCGACAGGGGAGACTTGCCCCAGCATTTT
abundance: .; v_gene: TRBV23-1; j_gene: TRBJ2-1; d_gene: .; CDR3aa: CASSQSSRGPTRLYNEQFF; CDR3nt: TGCGCCAGCAGTCAATCATCACGCGGACCCACCCGCCTTTACAATGAGCAGTTCTTC
abundance: .; v_gene: TRBV30; j_gene: TRBJ1-5; d_gene: .; CDR3aa: CAWSVGGPQPQHF; CDR3nt: TGTGCCTGGAGTGTAGGGGGGCCACAGCCCCAGCATTTT
abundance: .; v_gene: TRBV10-3; j_gene: TRBJ1-1; d_gene: .; CDR3aa: CAISEGRQNTEAFF; CDR3nt: TGTGCCATCAGTGAGGGCAGGCAGAACACTGAAGCTTTCTTT
abundance: .; v_gene: TRBV5-1; j_gene: TRBJ1-2; d_gene: .; CDR3aa: CASSLQAFYGYTF; CDR3nt: TGCGCCAGCAGCTTACAGGCTTTCTATGGCTACACCTTC
abundance: once; v_gene: TRBV21-1; j_gene: TRBJ1-1; d_gene: .; CDR3aa: CASSACRAKGQGPGEAFF; CDR3nt: TGTGCCAGCAGCGCATGTAGGGCGAAGGGACAGGGGCCGGGTGAAGCTTTCTTT
abundance: .; v_gene: TRBV14; j_gene: TRBJ1-1; d_gene: .; CDR3aa: CASSQVGRGVTEAFF; CDR3nt: TGTGCCAGCAGCCAAGTTGGGAGGGGGGTTACTGAAGCTTTCTTT
abundance: .; v_gene: TRBV19; j_gene: TRBJ2-1; d_gene: .; CDR3aa: CASSKNLYNEQFF; CDR3nt: TGTGCCAGTAGTAAGAATCTCTACAATGAGCAGTTCTTC
abundance: few; v_gene: TRBV5-4; j_gene: TRBJ2-7; d_gene: TRBD1; CDR3aa: CASSSDREQYF; CDR3nt: TGTGCCAGCAGCTCGGACAGGGAGCAGTACTTC
abundance: .; v_gene: TRBV5-1; j_gene: TRBJ1-1; d_gene: .; CDR3aa: CASSLQEGIFTEAFF; CDR3nt: TGCGCCAGCAGTCTTCAAGAAGGGATCTTCACTGAAGCTTTCTTT
abundance: .; v_gene: TRBV30; j_gene: TRBJ2-7; d_gene: .; CDR3aa: CAWSVEGGPYEQYF; CDR3nt: TGTGCCTGGAGTGTAGAGGGCGGCCCCTACGAGCAGTACTTC
abundance: .; v_gene: TRBV2; j_gene: TRBJ2-1; d_gene: TRBD2; CDR3aa: CASSLLAALVAEQFF; CDR3nt: TGTGCCAGCAGCTTACTAGCGGCGCTGGTGGCTGAGCAGTTCTTC
abundance: .; v_gene: TRBV6-6; j_gene: TRBJ1-2; d_gene: .; CDR3aa: CASSPANYGYTF; CDR3nt: TGTGCCAGCAGCCCAGCTAACTATGGCTACACCTTC
abundance: .; v_gene: TRBV20-1; j_gene: TRBJ1-1; d_gene: .; CDR3aa: CSARWNTEAFF; CDR3nt: TGCAGTGCCAGATGGAACACTGAAGCTTTCTTT